Shown below are 19 T cell receptor beta chains from a single sample sequenced in a study of T cells in Graves' hyperthyroidism and ophthalmopathy. Using RNA transcripts as the source, TCR beta CDR3 regions were amplified. With the HTBI primer set, the TCR CDR3 went through a first round of RT-PCR. TCRdb re-called the multiplex PCR reads through MiXCR, storing one row per CDR3 protein. This sample has about 350,000 distinct CDR3 sequences; about 19% occur once, and the top ten carry 3.5% to 4%. Sequences were obtained from blood. The origin of the receptors is a woman under 30 with Graves' hyperthyroidism.

V is TRBV6-1 and J is TRBJ1-1, with TRBD1 identical over 7 bases. The CDR3 totals 17 residues. CDR1 is MNHNS and CDR2 is SASEGT in the germline V gene. V was pared by 4 bases and J by 3 bases, with 14 bases of the junction left unmatched. The DNA for the CDR3 is TGTGCCAGCAGTGCTTTGACGGGACAGATGGTGGACACTGAAGCTTTCTTT. It translates to CASSALTGQMVDTEAFF.

This clonotype was observed at least ten times. The chain links TRBV6-1 to TRBJ2-6; D is ambiguous. Germline CDR1 is MNHNS and CDR2 is SASEGT. V lost 6 bases, J lost 0 bases, and 9 bases lay in between. This CDR3 region has 15 residues. This CDR3 is CASRPLSSGANVLTF. The DNA for the CDR3 is TGTGCCAGCAGACCTCTAAGCTCTGGGGCCAACGTCCTGACTTTC.

The chain employs TRBV4-1 and TRBJ2-5; TRBD1 might be the D (7 bases). This CDR3 has 16 amino acids. Per the germline V gene, CDR1 is MGHRA and CDR2 is YSYEKL. The V gene lost 3 bases and the J gene lost 4 bases, with 18 bases spanning the gap. The CDR3 here is CASSHATGEAGETQYF. Written as DNA, the CDR3 is TGCGCCAGCAGCCATGCTACAGGGGAGGCTGGAGAGACCCAGTACTTC.

Many counts were recorded for this clonotype. The chain uses TRBV2 and TRBJ1-1; perhaps TRBD1 as D (6 bases). Germline CDR1 SNHLY, CDR2 FYNNEI. CDR3 size: 12 residues. Trimming removed 5 bases at V and 7 bases at J, with 11 bases between. The CDR3 loop reads CASSFQGYEAFF. The CDR3 DNA reads TGTGCCAGCAGTTTCCAGGGGTATGAAGCTTTCTTT.

This clonotype has just a few counts. DNA of the CDR3: TGTGCCAGCAGCTTGGGCAGTTCTACCTGGAACACTGAAGCTTTCTTT. Its protein is CASSLGSSTWNTEAFF. The chain combines TRBV5-6 with TRBJ1-1; no firm D call. The CDR3 is 16 residues long. V was cut by 0 bases and J by 1 base, with 13 bases left in between. Per germline, CDR1 SGHDT and CDR2 YYEEEE.

This clonotype was counted ten times or more. J is TRBJ1-1 and V is TRBV30, with 11 nucleotides matching TRBD1. The length of the CDR3 is 15 residues. Germline lookup yields CDR1 GTSNPN and CDR2 SVGIG (reference sequence). The V gene end was trimmed by 4 bases and the J gene end by 5 bases; junction bases not matched to a gene: 9. DNA of the CDR3: TGTGCCTGGACATTCCCCGGGACAGGGGGGACTGAAGCTTTCTTT. This gives the protein CAWTFPGTGGTEAFF.

The CDR3 nucleotides are TGTGCCAGCAGTGAACTCTCGGGGGACAGCTATGGCTACACCTTC. Translated, it gives CASSELSGDSYGYTF. The chain has TRBV6-1 and TRBJ1-2, with TRBD1 matching 7 bases. Trimming removed 2 bases from V and 4 bases from J; junction bases left unmatched: 7. Germline-derived CDR1 and CDR2 are MNHNS and SASEGT. CDR3 length: 15 residues.

The sample holds many counts of this clonotype. The J gene is TRBJ1-1, the V gene TRBV30, with D possibly being TRBD1 (6 bases). The CDR3 loop spans 12 amino acids. The V and J ends lost 5 bases and 5 bases respectively, with 12 bases between them. CDR1 is GTSNPN, CDR2 SVGIG, per germline (reference sequence). This chain's CDR3 is CAWLTGRTEAFF. In DNA form, the CDR3 reads TGTGCCTGGCTAACAGGGAGGACTGAAGCTTTCTTT.

In this sample, this clonotype turned up many times. The chain links TRBV9 to TRBJ2-7; 7 bases are shared with TRBD1. Germline CDR1 SGDLS, CDR2 YYNGEE. This CDR3 contains 14 residues. The junction had 2 bases not matched to a gene; V was cut back by 2 bases and J by 0 bases. The CDR3: CASSVRQGSYEQYF. CDR3 DNA sequence: TGTGCCAGCAGCGTCCGACAGGGCTCCTACGAGCAGTACTTC.

This chain's CDR3 is CATGQGAGGNQPQHF. CDR3 bases: TGTGCCACCGGGCAGGGGGCCGGGGGCAATCAGCCCCAGCATTTT. The chain couples TRBV15 to TRBJ1-5; TRBD1 matches at 8 bases. V gave up 8 bases and J gave up 2 bases; unmatched junction bases: 8. The CDR3 extends over 15 amino acids. Germline lookup yields CDR1 LNHNV and CDR2 YYDKDF (reference sequence). The full variable domain, in which reference TRBV15 and TRBJ1-5 provide the parts outside the CDR3, is DAMVIQNPRYQVTQFGKPVTLSCSQTLNHNVMYWYQQKSSQAPKLLFHYYDKDFNNEADTPDNFQSRRPNTSFCFLDIRSPGLGDTAMYLCATGQGAGGNQPQHFGDGTRLSIL.

As regards this clonotype: A much larger clonotype is one base distant, so this may be a read error. The conserved phenylalanine or tryptophan is not found at the CDR3 terminus, so this likely reflects a read error. The chain carries TRBV2 and TRBJ1-6, with D tentatively TRBD1 (5 bases). The V gene's germline CDR1 is SNHLY and CDR2 FYNNEI. The V gene lost 2 bases and the J gene lost 10 bases, with 9 bases spanning the gap. This CDR3 has 13 residues. The CDR3 nucleotides are TGTGCCAGCAGTGAATGGGGGTACTCACCCCTCCACGTT. It is translated as CASSEWGYSPLHV.

At least ten counts were recorded for this clonotype. J is TRBJ1-1 and V is TRBV13; D is unresolved. The germline CDR1 and CDR2 sequences are PRHDT and FYEKMQ (reference sequence). V was cut by 5 bases and J by 0 bases, with 10 bases left in between. This CDR3 region has 14 residues. The CDR3 region has the DNA TGTGCCAGCAGCGGTCGGACGATGAACACTGAAGCTTTCTTT. Translating gives CASSGRTMNTEAFF.

On this clonotype itself: One base away lies a much larger clone, so this may be a sequencing read error. V gene TRBV5-8 combines with J gene TRBJ2-7; D is unresolved. The ends were cut back, 4 bases at V and 12 bases at J, with 20 bases in the middle. CDR1 and CDR2 from the germline V gene are SGHTS and YDEGEE. This CDR3 is 13 amino acids long. The CDR3 is CASSPFVLEQLYF. The CDR3 nucleotides read TGTGCCAGCAGCCCGTTTGTCTTGGAACAGCTGTACTTC.

A few counts support this clonotype. This chain's CDR3 is CASGRSTLSYEQYF. In DNA, the CDR3 is TGTGCCAGCGGGAGGTCTACTTTATCCTACGAGCAGTACTTC. The chain has TRBV5-8 and TRBJ2-7, with a weak D call TRBD2 (6 bases). The CDR3 has 14 amino acids. The germline gives CDR1 SGHTS, CDR2 YDEGEE. Trimming left V 7 bases short and J 1 base short, with 15 bases between.

This clonotype was counted a few times. This chain connects TRBV13 to TRBJ1-2, with a tentative D call TRBD1 (5 bases). V gave up 3 bases and J gave up 3 bases, with 14 bases separating them. The CDR3 totals 15 residues. Per the germline V gene, CDR1 is PRHDT and CDR2 is FYEKMQ (reference sequence). CDR3 nucleotides: TGTGCCAGCAGCTTGTCAGGGAGTCTCGACTATGGCTACACCTTC. Translation gives CASSLSGSLDYGYTF.

The chain is built from TRBV12-5 and TRBJ1-2, with 9 bases aligning to TRBD1. The CDR3 extends over 17 amino acids. Germline loops: CDR1 LGHNT, CDR2 FRNRAP. Germline trimming cut 5 bases from V and 5 bases from J; bases unmatched to any gene: 15. The CDR3 sequence is CASGPAFTGTGSYGYTF. CDR3 in DNA: TGTGCTAGTGGTCCAGCATTTACCGGGACAGGGTCATATGGCTACACCTTC.

Notes on this clonotype: The junction departs from germline at one end; a sequencing error may be responsible. J is TRBJ1-1 and V is TRBV7-8; D is unresolved. Germline assignment: CDR1 SGHVS and CDR2 FQNEAQ. The CDR3 totals 15 residues. The CDR3 DNA reads as TGCGCCAGCAGCCCTGGATTAAACCTGAACACTGAAGCTTTCTTT. It codes for CASSPGLNLNTEAFF.

This clonotype was observed many times. In this CDR3 the conserved last residue, phenylalanine or tryptophan, is missing, so a read error is likely. Because the CDR3's place on the DNA is in doubt, the DNA is left out and the CDR3 is given as listed by TCRdb. The rearrangement links TRBV6-1 to TRBJ1-1. CDR1 and CDR2 from the germline V gene are MNHNS and SASEGT. Inclusive of both ends, the CDR3 amounts to 10 amino acids. The chain's CDR3 is CASSEFGKAI.

This clonotype was observed a handful of times. The chain is built from TRBV6-2 or TRBV6-3 and TRBJ2-5; TRBD2 matches 7 bases. Germline V gene sequence: CDR1 MNHEY, CDR2 SVGEGT. V was clipped by 0 bases and J by 6 bases; unmatched bases: 7. The CDR3 consists of 15 residues. CDR3 in amino acids: CASSYSGLWLKTQYF. The DNA of the CDR3 is TGTGCCAGCAGTTACTCGGGACTATGGCTGAAGACCCAGTACTTC.